Listed here are 2 T cell receptor beta chains from one sample, sequenced in a study of cytotoxic CD8 clonotypes in ibrutinib-treated CLL. Measured with immunoSEQ multiplex PCR; TCRdb has only the in-frame clones, and not every one. The sample carries over 200,000 clones, approximately 70% recorded once. Here the sequenced sample was PBMCs, taken after 12 months of ibrutinib treatment. The receptors stem from a human donor with chronic lymphocytic leukemia.

The V gene is TRBV30, the J gene TRBJ2-2; maybe TRBD2 (5 bases). The germline CDR1 and CDR2 sequences are GTSNPN and SVGIG (reference sequence). This CDR3 has 14 amino acids. V was cut by 8 bases and J by 1 base, with 14 bases left in between. The CDR3 DNA is TGTGCCGGTAAACGAGGGATGAACACCGGGGAGCTGTTTTTT. Residues: CAGKRGMNTGELFF.

V gene TRBV11-3 combines with J gene TRBJ2-2; possibly TRBD1 or TRBD2 for D (6 bases each). This CDR3 has 14 amino acids. Germline loops: CDR1 SGHNT, CDR2 YENEEA. V gave up 3 bases and J gave up 4 bases, with 9 bases separating them. The CDR3 loop reads CASSFGGLTGELFF. As DNA, the CDR3 is TGTGCCAGCAGCTTTGGGGGGCTCACCGGGGAGCTGTTTTTT.